The 21 T cell receptor beta chains listed next were all sequenced from one sample in a study of OX40 agonist ivuxolimab in advanced cancers. The repertoire was sequenced with immunoSEQ multiplex PCR; TCRdb's copy has only in-frame clones and lacks some. The table shows approximately 72,000 clones, with 84% occurring only once. This sample comprised CD4+ or CD8+ T cells sorted from blood, obtained in a trial of the OX40 agonist ivuxolimab. The receptors here all came from an adult with an advanced solid tumor such as melanoma, head and neck, liver or kidney cancer.

The gene calls are TRBV28 and TRBJ2-5; weak D call: TRBD1 (6 bases). The V gene lost 8 bases and the J gene lost 2 bases, with 15 bases spanning the gap. Germline V gene sequence: CDR1 MDHEN, CDR2 SYDVKM. The CDR3 has 14 residues. CDR3 sequence reads: CASGGTRGQETQYF. The CDR3 region has the DNA TGTGCCAGCGGGGGAACGAGGGGGCAAGAGACCCAGTACTTC. Full variable domain (missing parts from reference TRBV28 and TRBJ2-5): DVKVTQSSRYLVKRTGEKVFLECVQDMDHENMFWYRQDPGLGLRLIYFSYDVKMKEKGDIPEGYSVSREKKERFSLILESASTNQTSMYLCASGGTRGQETQYFGPGTRLLVL.

The sample holds one count of this clone. This chain links TRBV5-6 with TRBJ2-3, with D maybe TRBD2 (5 bases). The germline V and J ends were trimmed by 7 bases and 4 bases, with 10 bases remaining between them. Germline lookup yields CDR1 SGHDT and CDR2 YYEEEE. The CDR3 runs to 12 residues. The CDR3 bases are TGTGCCAGCGGAAGCGGCCCAGATACGCAGTATTTT. Its translation is CASGSGPDTQYF.

V and J are TRBV5-4 and TRBJ2-7; D is unresolved. Germline assignment: CDR1 SGHNT and CDR2 YYREEE (reference sequence). This CDR3 spans 12 amino acids. The V gene lost 0 bases and the J gene lost 4 bases, with 5 bases spanning the gap. The CDR3 coding sequence is TGTGCCAGCAGCTTGGATGTGTACGAGCAGTACTTC. Encoded protein: CASSLDVYEQYF.

The chain couples TRBV6-5 to TRBJ2-7, with TRBD2 matching over 9 bases. The CDR3 is 15 residues long. CDR1 MNHEY and CDR2 SVGAGI come from the germline V gene. J was trimmed by 4 bases and V by 2 bases; bases with no gene match: 6. The CDR3 loop is CASSYGAGGEYEQYF. The CDR3 coding sequence is TGTGCCAGCAGTTACGGAGCGGGAGGAGAATACGAGCAGTACTTC.

As regards this clone: Its ends do not fully match the called genes, so a read error is possible. The chain has TRBV6-1 and TRBJ1-2; D unclear. Germline V lookup: CDR1 MNHNS, CDR2 SASEGT. The CDR3 is 13 amino acids. The CDR3 DNA follows: TGTGCTAGCACTCGCAGCAACCTCTATGGCTACACCTTC. Translated, it gives CASTRSNLYGYTF.

The gene calls are TRBV5-1 and TRBJ2-7, with D uncertain. The ends were cut back, 2 bases at V and 3 bases at J, with 9 bases in the middle. The CDR3 is made up of 13 amino acids. The germline V gene has CDR1 SGHRS and CDR2 YFSETQ. CDR3 DNA sequence: TGCGCCAGCAGCTTAACCTACAACTACGAGCAGTACTTC. Residues: CASSLTYNYEQYF.

The chain recombines TRBV28 with TRBJ2-3, with TRBD1 matching over 7 bases. The CDR3 totals 15 residues. J was trimmed by 2 bases and V by 7 bases; bases with no gene match: 9. Germline V gene data show CDR1 as MDHEN and CDR2 as SYDVKM. The CDR3 DNA reads as TGTGCCAGCATCCAAAGGGGGCTTGTCACAGATACGCAGTATTTT. It translates to CASIQRGLVTDTQYF.

The genes are TRBV6-1 and TRBJ2-7; no firm D call. The CDR3 extends over 12 amino acids. Germline CDR1 is MNHNS and CDR2 is SASEGT. V lost 2 bases to trimming and J lost 4 bases, with 6 bases between them. CDR3 coding DNA: TGTGCCAGCAGTGAAATTCTATACGAGCAGTACTTC. This sequence encodes CASSEILYEQYF.

As DNA, the CDR3 is TGTGCCATCAGTGAGTCGGCCGAGCAGTACTTC. Translating gives CAISESAEQYF. This chain joins TRBV10-3 and TRBJ2-7, with unresolved D. This CDR3 region has 11 residues. Germline loops: CDR1 ENHRY, CDR2 SYGVKD. The germline V and J ends were trimmed by 0 bases and 6 bases, with 3 bases remaining between them.

V and J are TRBV5-1 and TRBJ1-2; D possibly corresponds to TRBD1 (6 bases). Between the trimmed V and J ends, which lost 0 bases and 5 bases, there was a span of 17 bases. The CDR3 extends over 16 amino acids. The germline gives CDR1 SGHRS, CDR2 YFSETQ. CDR3 coding DNA: TGCGCCAGCAGCTTGGAAGGACAGCCGTCTTTATATGGCTACACCTTC. It is translated as CASSLEGQPSLYGYTF.

The gene calls are TRBV15 and TRBJ2-1; perhaps D is TRBD1 or TRBD2 (6 bases each). The CDR3 sequence is 16 residues long. V lost 5 bases to trimming and J lost 6 bases, with 20 bases between them. Germline values: CDR1 LNHNV, CDR2 YYDKDF (reference sequence). As DNA, the CDR3 is TGTGCCACCAGCGCGAGGGGGGACTCCCTCGGCAATGAGCAGTTCTTC. It encodes CATSARGDSLGNEQFF.

The chain is built from TRBV7-9 and TRBJ2-5; TRBD2 aligns across 9 bases. The J call is doubtful: the DNA matches TRBJ2-7 better. The germline V gene encodes CDR1 SEHNR and CDR2 FQNEAQ (reference sequence). The CDR3 extends over 17 amino acids. The CDR3 protein is CASSLGSGGPHSYEQYF. The CDR3 region has the DNA TGTGCCAGCAGCTTGGGTAGCGGGGGACCGCACTCCTACGAGCAGTACTTC.

The rearrangement links TRBV2 to TRBJ2-7; TRBD2 agrees at 8 bases. The CDR3 is 16 amino acids. The V segment lost 4 bases and the J segment 3 bases; nucleotides outside the gene matches: 11. Germline-derived CDR1 and CDR2 are SNHLY and FYNNEI. DNA of the CDR3: TGTGCCAGCAGTGCTAGCGGGTCGGGCAGGGACTACGAGCAGTACTTC. The encoded protein is CASSASGSGRDYEQYF.

This clone appeared a single time. The chain has TRBV7-8 and TRBJ1-1; 7 nucleotides match TRBD1. Germline CDR1 reads SGHVS; CDR2 reads FQNEAQ. The CDR3 loop spans 13 amino acids. The V segment lost 4 bases and the J segment 1 base; nucleotides outside the gene matches: 0. The CDR3 nucleotides are TGTGCCAGCAGCTGGACAGGGAACACTGAAGCTTTCTTT. It encodes CASSWTGNTEAFF. Variable domain in full (rest from reference TRBV7-8 and TRBJ1-1): GAGVSQSPRYKVAKRGQDVALRCDPISGHVSLFWYQQALGQGPEFLTYFQNEAQLDKSGLPSDRFFAERPEGSVSTLKIQRTQQEDSAVYLCASSWTGNTEAFFGQGTRLTVV.

The rearrangement uses TRBV29-1 and TRBJ2-1; no reliable D call. The CDR3 has 11 residues. The ends were cut back, 4 bases at V and 7 bases at J, with 8 bases in the middle. Germline CDR1 and CDR2: SQVTM and ANQGSEA. The CDR3 DNA is TGCAGCGTTGCCCGGGCGAATGAGCAGTTCTTC. Encoded protein: CSVARANEQFF.

This clone has only one observation. This rearrangement joins TRBV7-8 to TRBJ1-2; perhaps TRBD1 as D (6 bases). The CDR3 loop spans 18 amino acids. Trimming removed 1 base from V and 0 bases from J, with 18 bases in between. Germline V CDR1 and CDR2: SGHVS, FQNEAQ. CDR3 nucleotides: TGTGCCAGCAGCTTAGGGGCGGGGGGCGTCTCAGCTAACTATGGCTACACCTTC. It yields the protein CASSLGAGGVSANYGYTF.

This clone showed up just a few times. The J gene is TRBJ1-5, the V gene TRBV6-1; the match to TRBD1 covers 9 bases. Germline V gene data show CDR1 as MNHNS and CDR2 as SASEGT. J lost 5 bases, V lost 7 bases, and 6 bases had no gene match. CDR3 size: 14 residues. The CDR3 spells CASTRRQGDQPQHF. The CDR3 DNA sequence: TGTGCCAGCACTCGACGACAGGGGGATCAGCCCCAGCATTTT.

The V and J genes are TRBV9 and TRBJ2-1; D gene uncertain. CDR1 SGDLS and CDR2 YYNGEE come from the germline V gene. Between the trimmed V and J ends, which lost 0 bases and 8 bases, there was a span of 9 bases. This CDR3 has 13 residues. The CDR3: CASSVVSLDEQFF. The CDR3 bases are TGTGCCAGCAGCGTAGTTAGTTTGGATGAGCAGTTCTTC. Looking up the rest from reference TRBV9 and TRBJ2-1 gives the full variable domain: DSGVTQTPKHLITATGQRVTLRCSPRSGDLSVYWYQQSLDQGLQFLIQYYNGEERAKGNILERFSAQQFPDLHSELNLSSLELGDSALYFCASSVVSLDEQFFGPGTRLTVL.

This sequence joins TRBV28 and TRBJ2-7; 7 nucleotides align to TRBD1. Germline CDR1 and CDR2: MDHEN and SYDVKM. The junction had 13 bases not matched to a gene; V was cut back by 8 bases and J by 9 bases. The length of the CDR3 is 13 residues. For the CDR3, the DNA is TGTGCCAGCGGAAAGGGGGCGCCCCCCGGGCAGTACTTC. Encoded protein: CASGKGAPPGQYF.

The V and J genes are TRBV10-1 and TRBJ2-7, with 7 bases lining up with TRBD2. V trimming: 2 bases; J trimming: 0 bases; junction bases outside the gene matches: 1. This CDR3 has 14 amino acids. CDR1 and CDR2 (germline): WNHNN, SYGVQD (reference sequence). The CDR3 reads CASSEAGVSYEQYF. CDR3 DNA: TGCGCCAGCAGTGAGGCGGGAGTCTCCTACGAGCAGTACTTC.

The chain recombines TRBV19 with TRBJ2-5, with TRBD1 identical over 8 bases. CDR3 length: 13 amino acids. The junction had 4 bases not matched to a gene; V was cut back by 8 bases and J by 2 bases. In germline, CDR1 is LNHDA, CDR2 SQIVND (reference sequence). CDR3 DNA sequence: TGTGCCAGTCAGGACAGGGCTCAAGAGACCCAGTACTTC. Translated: CASQDRAQETQYF.